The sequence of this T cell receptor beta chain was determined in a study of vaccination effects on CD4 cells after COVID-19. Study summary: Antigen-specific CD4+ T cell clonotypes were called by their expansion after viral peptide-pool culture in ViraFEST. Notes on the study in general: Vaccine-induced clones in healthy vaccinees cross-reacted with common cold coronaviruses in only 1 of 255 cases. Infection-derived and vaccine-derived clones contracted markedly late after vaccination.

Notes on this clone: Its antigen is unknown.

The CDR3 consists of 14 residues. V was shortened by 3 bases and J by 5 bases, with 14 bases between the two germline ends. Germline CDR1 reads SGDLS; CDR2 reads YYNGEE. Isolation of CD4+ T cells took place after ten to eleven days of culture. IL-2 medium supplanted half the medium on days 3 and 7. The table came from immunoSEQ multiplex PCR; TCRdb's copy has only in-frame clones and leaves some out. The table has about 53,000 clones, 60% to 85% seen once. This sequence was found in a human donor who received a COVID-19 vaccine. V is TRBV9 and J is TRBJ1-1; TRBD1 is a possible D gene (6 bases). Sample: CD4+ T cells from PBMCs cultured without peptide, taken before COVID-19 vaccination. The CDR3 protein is CASSAQVGGTEAFF. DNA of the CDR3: TGTGCCAGCAGCGCCCAAGTAGGGGGGACTGAAGCTTTCTTT.